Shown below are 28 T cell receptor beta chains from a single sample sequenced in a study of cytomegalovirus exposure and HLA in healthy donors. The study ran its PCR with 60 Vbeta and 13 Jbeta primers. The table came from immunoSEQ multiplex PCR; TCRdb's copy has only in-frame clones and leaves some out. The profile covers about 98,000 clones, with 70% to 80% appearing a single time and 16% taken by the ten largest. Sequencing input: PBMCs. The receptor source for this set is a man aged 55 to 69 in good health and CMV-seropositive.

CDR3 sequence (DNA): TGTGCCAGCCGCGGGTGGGAGGGTAGCACAGATACGCAGTATTTT. It is translated as CASRGWEGSTDTQYF. V gene TRBV28 combines with J gene TRBJ2-3, with TRBD2 identical over 7 bases. CDR3 length: 15 residues. V was clipped by 8 bases and J by 0 bases; unmatched bases: 8. Germline-derived CDR1 and CDR2 are MDHEN and SYDVKM.

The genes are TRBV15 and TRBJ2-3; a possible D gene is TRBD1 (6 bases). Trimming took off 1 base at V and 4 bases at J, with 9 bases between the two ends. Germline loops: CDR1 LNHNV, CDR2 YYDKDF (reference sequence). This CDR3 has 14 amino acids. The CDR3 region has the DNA TGTGCCACCAGCAGAGTTGGGGGCTCAGATACGCAGTATTTT. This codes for CATSRVGGSDTQYF. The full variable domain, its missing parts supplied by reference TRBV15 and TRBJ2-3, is DAMVIQNPRYQVTQFGKPVTLSCSQTLNHNVMYWYQQKSSQAPKLLFHYYDKDFNNEADTPDNFQSRRPNTSFCFLDIRSPGLGDTAMYLCATSRVGGSDTQYFGPGTRLTVL.

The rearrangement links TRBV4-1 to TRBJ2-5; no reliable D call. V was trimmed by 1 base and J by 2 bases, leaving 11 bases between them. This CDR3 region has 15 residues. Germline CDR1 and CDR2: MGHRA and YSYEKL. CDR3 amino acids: CASSQVSTRQETQYF. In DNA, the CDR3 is TGCGCCAGCAGCCAAGTTTCAACAAGACAAGAGACCCAGTACTTC.

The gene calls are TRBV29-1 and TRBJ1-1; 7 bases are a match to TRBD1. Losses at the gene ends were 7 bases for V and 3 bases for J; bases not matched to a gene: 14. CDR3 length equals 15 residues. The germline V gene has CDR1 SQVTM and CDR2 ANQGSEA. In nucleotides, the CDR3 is TGCAGCGGATGGGGTGTACAGGGGTGGGACACTGAAGCTTTCTTT. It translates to CSGWGVQGWDTEAFF.

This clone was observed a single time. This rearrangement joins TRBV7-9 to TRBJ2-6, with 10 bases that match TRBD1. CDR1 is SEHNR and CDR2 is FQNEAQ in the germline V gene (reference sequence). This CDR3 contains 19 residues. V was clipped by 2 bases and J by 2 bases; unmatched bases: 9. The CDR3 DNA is TGTGCCAGCAGCTTAAGGCCTGGGACAGGGGTAACTGGGGCCAACGTCCTGACTTTC. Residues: CASSLRPGTGVTGANVLTF.

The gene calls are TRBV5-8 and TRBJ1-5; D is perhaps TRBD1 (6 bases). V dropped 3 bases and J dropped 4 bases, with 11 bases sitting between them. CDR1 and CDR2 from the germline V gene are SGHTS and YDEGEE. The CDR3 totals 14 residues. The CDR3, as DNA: TGTGCCAGCAGCTCACAGGGATTTAATCAGCCCCAGCATTTT. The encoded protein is CASSSQGFNQPQHF.

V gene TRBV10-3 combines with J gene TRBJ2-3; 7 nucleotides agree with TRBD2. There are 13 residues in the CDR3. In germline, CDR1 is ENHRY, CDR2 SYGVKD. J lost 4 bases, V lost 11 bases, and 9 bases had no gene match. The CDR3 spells CAVGTGRADTQYF. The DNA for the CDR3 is TGTGCCGTAGGAACGGGGAGGGCAGATACGCAGTATTTT.

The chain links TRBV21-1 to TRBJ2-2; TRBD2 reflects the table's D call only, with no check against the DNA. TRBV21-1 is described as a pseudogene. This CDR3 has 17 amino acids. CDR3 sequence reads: CASSKDGRVGKAGELFF. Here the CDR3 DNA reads TGTGCCAGCAGCAAAGATGGGAGGGTGGGAAAGGCCGGGGAGCTGTTTTTT.

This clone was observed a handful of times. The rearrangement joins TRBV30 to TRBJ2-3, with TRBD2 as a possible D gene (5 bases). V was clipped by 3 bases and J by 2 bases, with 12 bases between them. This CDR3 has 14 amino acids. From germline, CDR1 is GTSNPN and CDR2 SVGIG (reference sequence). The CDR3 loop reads CAWRRPGNTDTQYF. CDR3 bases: TGTGCCTGGAGACGTCCGGGGAACACAGATACGCAGTATTTT.

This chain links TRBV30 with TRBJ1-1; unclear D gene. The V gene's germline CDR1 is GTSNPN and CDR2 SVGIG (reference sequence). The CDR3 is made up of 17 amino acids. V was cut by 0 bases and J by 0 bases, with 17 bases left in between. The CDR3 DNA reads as TGTGCCTGGAGTGTAACGGGTACTAGGACTATGAACACTGAAGCTTTCTTT. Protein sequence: CAWSVTGTRTMNTEAFF.

CDR3: CASSPDRGNTEAFF. The CDR3 nucleotides are TGTGCCAGCAGCCCCGACCGGGGGAACACTGAAGCTTTCTTT. The chain carries TRBV11-2 and TRBJ1-1, with D unresolved. This CDR3 region has 14 residues. The germline V gene has CDR1 SGHAT and CDR2 FQNNGV. V lost 5 bases, J lost 1 base, and 11 bases lay in between. Filled out from reference TRBV11-2 and TRBJ1-1, the complete variable domain reads EAGVAQSPRYKIIEKRQSVAFWCNPISGHATLYWYQQILGQGPKLLIQFQNNGVVDDSQLPKDRFSAERLKGVDSTLKIQPAKLEDSAVYLCASSPDRGNTEAFFGQGTRLTVV.

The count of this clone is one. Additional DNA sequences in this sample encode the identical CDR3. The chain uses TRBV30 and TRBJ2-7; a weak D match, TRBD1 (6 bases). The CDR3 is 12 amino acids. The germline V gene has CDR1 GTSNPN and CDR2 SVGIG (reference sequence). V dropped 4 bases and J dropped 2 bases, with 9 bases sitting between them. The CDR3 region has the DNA TGTGCCTGGAAGCAGGGGACCTACGAGCAGTACTTC. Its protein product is CAWKQGTYEQYF.

The CDR3 reads CASSPRWTDTTRDTQYF. CDR3 coding DNA: TGCGCCAGCAGCCCCAGGTGGACGGACACGACCAGAGATACGCAGTATTTT. This chain links TRBV5-1 with TRBJ2-3; TRBD1 might be the D (5 bases). The CDR3 extends over 17 amino acids. With 4 bases removed from V and 5 bases from J, the gap between germline ends came to 23 bases. Looked up from germline, CDR1 is SGHRS and CDR2 is YFSETQ.

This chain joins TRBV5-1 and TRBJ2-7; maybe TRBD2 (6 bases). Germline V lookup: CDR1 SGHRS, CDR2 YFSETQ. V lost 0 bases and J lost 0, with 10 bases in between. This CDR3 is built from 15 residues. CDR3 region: CASSLVGGSSYEQYF. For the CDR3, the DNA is TGCGCCAGCAGCTTGGTTGGGGGGAGCTCCTACGAGCAGTACTTC.

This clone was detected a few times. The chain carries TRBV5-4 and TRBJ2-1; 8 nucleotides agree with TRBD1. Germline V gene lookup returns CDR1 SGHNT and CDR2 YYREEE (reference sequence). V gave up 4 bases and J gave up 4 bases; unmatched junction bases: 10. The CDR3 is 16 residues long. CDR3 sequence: CASSGGQGLSYNEQFF. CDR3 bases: TGTGCCAGCAGCGGAGGACAGGGCCTCTCTTACAATGAGCAGTTCTTC.

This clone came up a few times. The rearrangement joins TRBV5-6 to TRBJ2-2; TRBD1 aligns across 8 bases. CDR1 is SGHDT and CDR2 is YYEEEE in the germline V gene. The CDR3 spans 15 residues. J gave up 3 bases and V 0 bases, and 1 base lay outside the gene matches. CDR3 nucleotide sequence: TGTGCCAGCAGCTTGGAGGACAGGGACACCGGGGAGCTGTTTTTT. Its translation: CASSLEDRDTGELFF.

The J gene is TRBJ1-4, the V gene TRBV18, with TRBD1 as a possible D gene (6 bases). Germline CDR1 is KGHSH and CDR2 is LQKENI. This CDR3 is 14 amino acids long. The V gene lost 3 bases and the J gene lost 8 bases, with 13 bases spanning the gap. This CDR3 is CASSPQGFKEKLFF. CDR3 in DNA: TGTGCCAGCTCACCCCAGGGGTTTAAGGAAAAACTGTTTTTT.

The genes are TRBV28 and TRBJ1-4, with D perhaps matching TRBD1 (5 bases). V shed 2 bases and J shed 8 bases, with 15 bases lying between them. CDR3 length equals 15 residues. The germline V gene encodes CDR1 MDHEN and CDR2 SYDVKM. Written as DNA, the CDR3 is TGTGCCAGCAGTTTAAGGGAGGGACTACGGGAAAAACTGTTTTTT. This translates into CASSLREGLREKLFF.

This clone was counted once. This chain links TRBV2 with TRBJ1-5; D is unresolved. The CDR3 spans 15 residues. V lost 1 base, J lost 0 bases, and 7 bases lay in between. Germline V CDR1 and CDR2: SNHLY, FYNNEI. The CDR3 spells CASSEELASNQPQHF. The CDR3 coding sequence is TGTGCCAGCAGTGAAGAATTAGCTAGCAATCAGCCCCAGCATTTT.

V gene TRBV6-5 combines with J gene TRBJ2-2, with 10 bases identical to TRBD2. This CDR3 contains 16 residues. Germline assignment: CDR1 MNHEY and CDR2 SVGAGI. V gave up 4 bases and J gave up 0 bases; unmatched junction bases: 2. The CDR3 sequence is CASSSLAGSNTGELFF. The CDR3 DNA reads TGTGCCAGCAGTTCACTAGCGGGGTCGAACACCGGGGAGCTGTTTTTT.

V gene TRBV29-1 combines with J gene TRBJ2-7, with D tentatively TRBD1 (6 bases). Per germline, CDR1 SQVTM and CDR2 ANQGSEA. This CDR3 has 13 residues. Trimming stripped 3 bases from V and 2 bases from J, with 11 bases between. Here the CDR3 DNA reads TGCAGCGTTGATCTAGGGGGACCCTACGAGCAGTACTTC. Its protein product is CSVDLGGPYEQYF.

The CDR3 spells CAISGVGGANVLTF. DNA for the CDR3: TGTGCCATCAGCGGGGTAGGTGGGGCCAACGTCCTGACTTTC. The V gene is TRBV10-3, the J gene TRBJ2-6, with D possibly matching TRBD2 (5 bases). V lost 6 bases and J lost 3, with 9 bases in between. This CDR3 has 14 residues. CDR1 and CDR2 from the germline V gene are ENHRY and SYGVKD.

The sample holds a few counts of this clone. CDR3 residues: CASSLHGGGPRNEQFF. The CDR3, as DNA: TGTGCCAGCAGCTTACATGGGGGGGGGCCTCGAAATGAGCAGTTCTTC. The chain recombines TRBV13 with TRBJ2-1; D might be TRBD2 (7 bases). The V end was cut by 2 bases, the J end by 7 bases, with 18 bases between. The CDR3 length is 16 residues. Germline V CDR1 and CDR2: PRHDT, FYEKMQ (reference sequence).

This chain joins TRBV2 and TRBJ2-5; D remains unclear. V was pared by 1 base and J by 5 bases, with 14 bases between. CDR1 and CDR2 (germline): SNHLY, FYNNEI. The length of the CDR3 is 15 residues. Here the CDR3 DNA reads TGTGCCAGCAGTGAAGACTCCCGAGGCGTCGAGACCCAGTACTTC. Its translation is CASSEDSRGVETQYF.

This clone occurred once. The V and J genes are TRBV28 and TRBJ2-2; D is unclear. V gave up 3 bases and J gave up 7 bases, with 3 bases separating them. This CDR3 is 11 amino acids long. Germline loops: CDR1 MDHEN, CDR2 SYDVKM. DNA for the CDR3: TGTGCCAGCAGTTTTAGCGGGGAGCTGTTTTTT. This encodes CASSFSGELFF.

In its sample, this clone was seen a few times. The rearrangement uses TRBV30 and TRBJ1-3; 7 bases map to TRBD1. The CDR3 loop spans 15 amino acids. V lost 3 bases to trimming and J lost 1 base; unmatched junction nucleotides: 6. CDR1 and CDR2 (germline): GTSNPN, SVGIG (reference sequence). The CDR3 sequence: CAWSRDSGSGNTIYF. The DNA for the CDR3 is TGTGCCTGGAGCCGGGACAGCGGGTCTGGAAACACCATATATTTT. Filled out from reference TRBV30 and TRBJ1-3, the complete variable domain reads SQTIHQWPATLVQPVGSPLSLECTVEGTSNPNLYWYRQAAGRGLQLLFYSVGIGQISSEVPQNLSASRPQDRQFILSSKKLLLSDSGFYLCAWSRDSGSGNTIYFGEGSWLTVV.

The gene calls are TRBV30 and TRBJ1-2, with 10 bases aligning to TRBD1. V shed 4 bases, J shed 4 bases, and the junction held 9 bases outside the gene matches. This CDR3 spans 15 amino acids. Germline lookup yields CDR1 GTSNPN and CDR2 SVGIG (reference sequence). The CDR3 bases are TGTGCCTGGAAGACAGGGGGCCTTTACCCCTATGGCTACACCTTC. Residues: CAWKTGGLYPYGYTF.

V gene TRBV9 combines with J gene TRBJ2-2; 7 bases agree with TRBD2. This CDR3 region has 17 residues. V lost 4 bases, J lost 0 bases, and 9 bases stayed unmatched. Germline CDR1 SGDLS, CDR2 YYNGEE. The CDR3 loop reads CASSPRSGVSNTGELFF. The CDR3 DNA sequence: TGTGCCAGCAGCCCTAGGAGCGGGGTTTCGAACACCGGGGAGCTGTTTTTT. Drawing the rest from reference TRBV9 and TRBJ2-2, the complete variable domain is DSGVTQTPKHLITATGQRVTLRCSPRSGDLSVYWYQQSLDQGLQFLIQYYNGEERAKGNILERFSAQQFPDLHSELNLSSLELGDSALYFCASSPRSGVSNTGELFFGEGSRLTVL.